This T cell receptor (beta chain) is from a study of blood T cells in healthy people across ages. This clonotype was counted once. V shed 6 bases, J shed 12 bases, and the junction held 15 bases outside the gene matches. CDR1 is DFQATT, CDR2 SNEGSKA, per germline (reference sequence). This CDR3 has 15 residues. A second roughly 6 to 11 cycle PCR used barcoded and J-beta primers. Carrying 12 random nucleotides, a template-switch adaptor labeled each individual cDNA molecule. TCRdb called the 5' RACE reads again in MiXCR, with one record for every CDR3 protein. The sample yields 1,500,000 or so distinct CDR3 sequences, 45% to 70% seen once.

The chain has TRBV20-1 and TRBJ2-1, with TRBD2 identical over 12 bases. The sample was blood. The source of this sequence is a man between 18 and 35 years old in good health. The CDR3, as DNA: TGCAGTGCGCCTCAACCGGGACTAGCGGGTGGGGGGCAGTTCTTC. This gives the protein CSAPQPGLAGGGQFF.